A selection of T cell receptor beta chains follows, all from one sample in a study of prognosis after radiotherapy for stage I lung cancer. Using its own MiXCR run on the multiplex PCR reads, TCRdb lists one record per CDR3 protein. The profile shows about 51,000 distinct CDR3 sequences, around a third of them singletons. Here the sequenced sample was PBMCs, taken before or after stereotactic body radiation therapy (not recorded which). The origin of the receptors is a donor over 45 with non-small cell lung cancer. Each CDR3 is given with its conserved first and last residue. Each record gives: clone size, V gene, J gene, CDR3 protein. Rows give clone size only sometimes, using once, few, many, or a class for an expanded clone.

clone_size: many
v_call: TRBV7-2
j_call: TRBJ2-1
cdr3_aa: CASSLGNNEQFF

clone_size: many
v_call: TRBV7-3
j_call: TRBJ2-2
cdr3_aa: CASSLTGELFF

clone_size: many
v_call: TRBV9
j_call: TRBJ2-1
cdr3_aa: CASSVLGSISYNEQFF

clone_size: many
v_call: TRBV9
j_call: TRBJ2-1
cdr3_aa: CASSLRDEQFF

clone_size: many
v_call: TRBV24-1
j_call: TRBJ1-1
cdr3_aa: CATSDGYRDGVAFF

clone_size: many
v_call: TRBV29-1
j_call: TRBJ2-7
cdr3_aa: CSVSGTSSTYEQYF

clone_size: many
v_call: TRBV7-2
j_call: TRBJ2-3
cdr3_aa: CASSLAGRERTDTQYF

clone_size: once
v_call: TRBV6-2/TRBV6-3
j_call: TRBJ2-1
cdr3_aa: CASISRPVPYNEQFF

clone_size: many
v_call: TRBV2
j_call: TRBJ1-3
cdr3_aa: CASREGRDTIYF

clone_size: many
v_call: TRBV4-3
j_call: TRBJ1-1
cdr3_aa: CASSPPQGTEAFF

clone_size: many
v_call: TRBV5-1
j_call: TRBJ2-2
cdr3_aa: CASSSLAGNTGELFF

clone_size: many
v_call: TRBV7-2
j_call: TRBJ2-2
cdr3_aa: CASSRSRATGELFF

clone_size: many
v_call: TRBV6-1
j_call: TRBJ2-1
cdr3_aa: CASSLPPSGGKQFF

clone_size: many
v_call: TRBV5-1
j_call: TRBJ2-1
cdr3_aa: CASSLAQAYNEQFF

clone_size: many
v_call: TRBV7-2
j_call: TRBJ2-1
cdr3_aa: CASSRRGLYNEQFF

clone_size: many
v_call: TRBV4-1
j_call: TRBJ1-5
cdr3_aa: CASSQGMGSGNQPQHF

clone_size: many
v_call: TRBV7-2
j_call: TRBJ2-5
cdr3_aa: CASSRRWQETQYF

clone_size: many
v_call: TRBV18
j_call: TRBJ1-5
cdr3_aa: CASSPGQGASQPQHF

clone_size: .
v_call: TRBV5-1
j_call: TRBJ2-5
cdr3_aa: CASSLAGGPGETQYF

clone_size: many
v_call: TRBV11-2
j_call: TRBJ2-1
cdr3_aa: CASSLDRLAGDEQFF

clone_size: many
v_call: TRBV24-1
j_call: TRBJ2-1
cdr3_aa: CATSDRRVNEQFF

clone_size: many
v_call: TRBV12-3/TRBV12-4
j_call: TRBJ1-3
cdr3_aa: CASSSLGSGNTIYF

clone_size: many
v_call: TRBV7-9
j_call: TRBJ2-7
cdr3_aa: CASSRTSYEQYF

clone_size: many
v_call: TRBV20-1
j_call: TRBJ2-7
cdr3_aa: CSASRPQIGHEQYF

clone_size: many
v_call: TRBV28
j_call: TRBJ2-2
cdr3_aa: CASGGTGELFF

clone_size: .
v_call: TRBV6-1
j_call: TRBJ1-5
cdr3_aa: CASRYLDINQPQHF

clone_size: .
v_call: TRBV5-1
j_call: TRBJ1-1
cdr3_aa: CASSTQGFSSEAFF

clone_size: many
v_call: TRBV19
j_call: TRBJ2-5
cdr3_aa: CASSSEETQYF